This section outlines one T cell receptor (beta chain) sequence together with its context. Noted time point: pre-treatment baseline. No patient had earlier systemic cancer treatment, concurrent immunosuppressants, or another active cancer. This CDR3 has 14 residues. Germline V gene sequence: CDR1 MNHNS, CDR2 SASEGT. The ends were cut back, 10 bases at V and 1 base at J, with 15 bases in the middle. These data come from a study of blood T cell dynamics during melanoma immunotherapy. Sequencing used immunoSEQ multiplex PCR; TCRdb keeps in-frame clones, though not all of them. The table shows roughly 15,000 clones, with 65% to 90% occurring only once.

The J gene is TRBJ2-3, the V gene TRBV6-1; D possibly corresponds to TRBD1 (6 bases). This sequence originates from a human donor with melanoma. The input for sequencing was blood, taken from a patient treated with checkpoint blockade. This CDR3 reads CAIQQGWGTDTQYF. As DNA, the CDR3 is TGTGCCATCCAACAGGGATGGGGCACAGATACGCAGTATTTT.